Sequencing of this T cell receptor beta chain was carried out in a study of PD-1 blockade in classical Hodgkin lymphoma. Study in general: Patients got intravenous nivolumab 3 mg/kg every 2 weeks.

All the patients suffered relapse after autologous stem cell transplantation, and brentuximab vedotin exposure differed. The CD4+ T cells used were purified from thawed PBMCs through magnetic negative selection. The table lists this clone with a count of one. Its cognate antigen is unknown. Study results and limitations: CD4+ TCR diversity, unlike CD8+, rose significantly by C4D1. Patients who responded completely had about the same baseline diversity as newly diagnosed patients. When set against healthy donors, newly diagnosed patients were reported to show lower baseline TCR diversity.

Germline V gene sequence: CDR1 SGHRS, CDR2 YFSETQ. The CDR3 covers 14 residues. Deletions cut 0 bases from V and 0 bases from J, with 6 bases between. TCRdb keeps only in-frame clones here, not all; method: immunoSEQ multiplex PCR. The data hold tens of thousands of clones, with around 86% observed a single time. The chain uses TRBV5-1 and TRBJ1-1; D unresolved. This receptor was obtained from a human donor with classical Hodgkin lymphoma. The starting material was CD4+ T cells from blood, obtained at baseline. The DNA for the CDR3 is TGCGCCAGCAGCTTGGAGGCGTTGAACACTGAAGCTTTCTTT. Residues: CASSLEALNTEAFF.